This T cell receptor (beta chain) is drawn from a study of shared clonotypes between healthy human individuals. Samples underwent the assay at deep level. Ten immunoSEQ deep assay plates were used by the authors to sequence unsorted PBMC DNA. Per the study methods: Without quality scores, immunoSEQ junctional reads could not be filtered like full-length reads. Some clones are missing from TCRdb's copy, which holds only in-frame ones; the method was immunoSEQ multiplex PCR. V, J and clone size are those of that table, while D and trimming were read from the DNA. The sample lists about 520,000 clones, over 75% occurring once. The CDR3 consists of 14 residues. V was cut by 2 bases and J by 7 bases, with 11 bases left in between. CDR1 and CDR2 (germline): WNHNN, SYGVQD (reference sequence).

J is TRBJ2-2 and V is TRBV10-1; D not certain. The receptor comes from a woman aged 40 to 55 in good health. Some clones in this sample may be carry-over from other donors' samples. Sequencing was performed on PBMCs. The CDR3 bases are TGCGCCAGCAGTGAGCGACCCAAAGGCGGGGAGCTGTTTTTT. This encodes CASSERPKGGELFF.